This paragraph reports one TCR beta chain. Additional DNA sequences in this sample encode the identical CDR3. As handled by the study authors: By means of reference gene primer amplification, nucleated cell counts were estimated. The assay was immunoSEQ multiplex PCR, and TCRdb's table has in-frame clones only and misses some. The V and J calls and clone size are taken from that table; D and trimming were inferred from the DNA. The sample yields about 250,000 clones, approximately 86% seen once. These data are taken from a study of blood T cell repertoires in COVID-19. Across the whole study: Researchers got acute and convalescent COVID-19 samples from the United States, Italy and Spain. Nucleic acid was either cDNA or gDNA, and it came from T cells, B-cell-depleted T cells, or PBMCs.

Germline lookup yields CDR1 MNHEY and CDR2 SVGEGT. The V and J ends lost 6 bases and 4 bases, in that order; junction bases with no gene match: 2. This CDR3 is 12 amino acids long. The chain is built from TRBV6-2 or TRBV6-3 and TRBJ1-2; 7 bases map to TRBD1. This sequence originates from a woman aged 60 to 75 who had recovered from COVID-19. The sequenced material came from peripheral blood. The CDR3 sequence is CASSPGGYGYTF. The CDR3 bases are TGTGCCAGCAGCCCAGGGGGCTATGGCTACACCTTC.